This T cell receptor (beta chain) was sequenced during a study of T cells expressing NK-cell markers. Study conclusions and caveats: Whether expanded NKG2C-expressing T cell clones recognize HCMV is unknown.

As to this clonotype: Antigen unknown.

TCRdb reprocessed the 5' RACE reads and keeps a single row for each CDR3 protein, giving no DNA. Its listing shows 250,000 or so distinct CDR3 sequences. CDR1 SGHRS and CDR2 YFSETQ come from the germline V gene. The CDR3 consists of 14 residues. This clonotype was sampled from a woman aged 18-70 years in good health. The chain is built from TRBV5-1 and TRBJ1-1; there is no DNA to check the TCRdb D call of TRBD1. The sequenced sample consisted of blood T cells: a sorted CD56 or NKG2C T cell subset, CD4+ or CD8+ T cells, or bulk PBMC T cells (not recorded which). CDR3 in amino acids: CASSQGQVYTEAFF.